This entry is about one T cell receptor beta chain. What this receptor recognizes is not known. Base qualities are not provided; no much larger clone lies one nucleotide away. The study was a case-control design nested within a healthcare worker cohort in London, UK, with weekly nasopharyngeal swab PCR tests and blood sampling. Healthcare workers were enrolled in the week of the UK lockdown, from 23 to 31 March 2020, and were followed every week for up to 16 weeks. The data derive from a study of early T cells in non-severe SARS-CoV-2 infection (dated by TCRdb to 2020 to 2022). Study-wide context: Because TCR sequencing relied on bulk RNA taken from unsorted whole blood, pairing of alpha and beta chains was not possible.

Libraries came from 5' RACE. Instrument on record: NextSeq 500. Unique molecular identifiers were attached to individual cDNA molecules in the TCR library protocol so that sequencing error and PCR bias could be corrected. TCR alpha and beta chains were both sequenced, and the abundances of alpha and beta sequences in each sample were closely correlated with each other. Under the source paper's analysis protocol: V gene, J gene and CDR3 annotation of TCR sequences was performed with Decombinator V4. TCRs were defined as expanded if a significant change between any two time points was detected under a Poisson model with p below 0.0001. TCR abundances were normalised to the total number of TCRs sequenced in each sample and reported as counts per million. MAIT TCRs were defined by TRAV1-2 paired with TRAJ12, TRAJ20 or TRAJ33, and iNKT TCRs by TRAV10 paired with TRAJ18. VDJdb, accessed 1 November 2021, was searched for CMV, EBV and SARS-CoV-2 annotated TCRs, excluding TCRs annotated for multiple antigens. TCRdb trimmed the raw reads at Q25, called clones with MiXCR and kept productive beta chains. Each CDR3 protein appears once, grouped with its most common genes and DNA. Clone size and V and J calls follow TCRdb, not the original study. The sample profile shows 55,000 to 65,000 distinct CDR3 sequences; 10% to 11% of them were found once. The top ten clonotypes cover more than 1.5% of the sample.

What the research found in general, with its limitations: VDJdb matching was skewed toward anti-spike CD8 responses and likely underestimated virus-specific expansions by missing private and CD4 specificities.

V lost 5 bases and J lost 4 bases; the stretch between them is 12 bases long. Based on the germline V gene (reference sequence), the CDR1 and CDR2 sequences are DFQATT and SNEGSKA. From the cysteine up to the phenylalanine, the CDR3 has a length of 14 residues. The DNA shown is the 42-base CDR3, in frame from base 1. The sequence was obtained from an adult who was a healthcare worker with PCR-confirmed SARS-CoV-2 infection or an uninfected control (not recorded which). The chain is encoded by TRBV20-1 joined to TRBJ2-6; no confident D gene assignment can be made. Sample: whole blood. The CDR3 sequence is CSAYVPVGANVLTF. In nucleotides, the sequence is TGCAGTGCTTACGTTCCGGTAGGGGCCAACGTCCTGACTTTC.